Shown below are 18 T cell receptor beta chains from a single sample sequenced in a study of blood T cell repertoires in COVID-19. Assay: immunoSEQ multiplex PCR; the TCRdb copy retains only in-frame clones and omits some. The data hold about 30,000 clones, with roughly 73% observed a single time. The sample was peripheral blood. The receptor source for this set is a woman aged 70 to 79 with active or convalescent COVID-19.

The rearrangement uses TRBV7-9 and TRBJ2-5; 9 nucleotides match TRBD1. Germline V CDR1 and CDR2: SEHNR, FQNEAQ (reference sequence). The length of the CDR3 is 16 residues. Trimming removed 4 bases from V and 4 bases from J; junction bases left unmatched: 10. CDR3 region: CASSSSGTGNRETQYF. CDR3 bases: TGTGCCAGCAGCTCCTCCGGGACAGGGAATAGAGAGACCCAGTACTTC.

The J gene is TRBJ1-2, the V gene TRBV14; 10 positions agree with TRBD1. Trimming removed 5 bases from V and 4 bases from J; junction bases left unmatched: 7. CDR1 SGHDN and CDR2 FVKESK come from the germline V gene. This CDR3 is 15 amino acids long. CDR3 amino acids: CASSSRQGATYGYTF. The CDR3 coding sequence is TGTGCCAGCAGCTCACGACAGGGGGCAACCTATGGCTACACCTTC.

On this clone itself: The limits of the CDR3 on the DNA are not certain, so only TCRdb's listed CDR3 is given. The chain has TRBV7-2 and TRBJ2-7; TRBD2, the table's D call, was not compared with the DNA. The CDR3 is made up of 14 amino acids, end residues included. From germline, CDR1 is SGHTA and CDR2 FQGNSA. This CDR3 reads CASSFGPGAYEQYF.

The chain has TRBV2 and TRBJ1-1, with 10 bases aligning to TRBD1. With V trimmed by 2 bases and J by 5 bases, 8 bases remained unmatched. The V gene's germline CDR1 is SNHLY and CDR2 FYNNEI. CDR3 size: 16 residues. CDR3 sequence reads: CASSETQGQGNTEAFF. As DNA, the CDR3 is TGTGCCAGCAGTGAAACACAGGGACAGGGGAATACTGAAGCTTTCTTT. Full variable domain (remainder filled in from reference TRBV2 and TRBJ1-1): EPEVTQTPSHQVTQMGQEVILRCVPISNHLYFYWYRQILGQKVEFLVSFYNNEISEKSEIFDDQFSVERPDGSNFTLKIRSTKLEDSAMYFCASSETQGQGNTEAFFGQGTRLTVV.

This chain connects TRBV7-2 to TRBJ2-7, with 8 bases lining up with TRBD2. The V and J ends lost 4 bases and 1 base, in that order; junction bases with no gene match: 6. Germline V gene lookup returns CDR1 SGHTA and CDR2 FQGNSA. This CDR3 has 15 residues. The CDR3 is CASSWGGRISYEQYF. The CDR3 nucleotides are TGTGCCAGCAGCTGGGGCGGGAGGATATCCTACGAGCAGTACTTC. The whole variable domain, filled in from reference TRBV7-2 and TRBJ2-7, reads GAGVSQSPSNKVTEKGKDVELRCDPISGHTALYWYRQSLGQGLEFLIYFQGNSAPDKSGLPSDRFSAERTGGSVSTLTIQRTQQEDSAVYLCASSWGGRISYEQYFGPGTRLTVT.

This clone was picked up a small number of times. The CDR3 region has the DNA TGTGCCAGCAGCTCCCGGACAGGGAGCGGAGCTTTCTTT. This encodes CASSSRTGSGAFF. The rearrangement uses TRBV7-8 and TRBJ1-1, with 8 bases lining up with TRBD1. This CDR3 spans 13 amino acids. The germline gives CDR1 SGHVS, CDR2 FQNEAQ. The V segment lost 4 bases and the J segment 10 bases; nucleotides outside the gene matches: 8.

The chain has TRBV18 and TRBJ2-7; TRBD2 matches at 7 bases. The germline V gene has CDR1 KGHSH and CDR2 LQKENI. J lost 3 bases, V lost 2 bases, and 7 bases had no gene match. There are 15 residues in the CDR3. CDR3 DNA: TGTGCCAGCTCACCAGAACTAGCGATAGGCTACGAGCAGTACTTC. It specifies CASSPELAIGYEQYF.

This chain uses TRBV7-6 with TRBJ1-1, with D possibly matching TRBD1 (5 bases). The V and J ends lost 3 bases and 1 base respectively, with 6 bases between them. This CDR3 contains 13 residues. CDR1 is SGHVS, CDR2 FNYEAQ, per germline. CDR3 protein: CASSFTGNTEAFF. The DNA for the CDR3 is TGTGCCAGCAGCTTTACAGGGAACACTGAAGCTTTCTTT.

V and J are TRBV19 and TRBJ1-1, with 7 bases aligning to TRBD1. CDR1 is LNHDA and CDR2 is SQIVND in the germline V gene (reference sequence). This CDR3 is built from 15 residues. Trimming took 3 bases from V and 7 from J; bases not matched to a gene: 11. The CDR3 reads CASSIQGVTSGEAFF. The CDR3 bases are TGTGCCAGTAGTATTCAGGGGGTAACAAGTGGTGAAGCTTTCTTT. Using reference TRBV19 and TRBJ1-1 for the parts outside the CDR3, the full variable domain is DGGITQSPKYLFRKEGQNVTLSCEQNLNHDAMYWYRQDPGQGLRLIYYSQIVNDFQKGDIAEGYSVSREKKESFPLTVTSAQKNPTAFYLCASSIQGVTSGEAFFGQGTRLTVV.

The V call is TRBV28, the J call TRBJ1-2; 8 nucleotides agree with TRBD1. V shed 7 bases and J 0 bases; nucleotides not matched to a gene: 4. CDR3 length equals 14 residues. Germline V lookup: CDR1 MDHEN, CDR2 SYDVKM. The CDR3, as DNA: TGTGCCAGCATTACAGGGGGGACTAACTATGGCTACACCTTC. This gives the protein CASITGGTNYGYTF.

This chain links TRBV5-6 with TRBJ2-7; possibly TRBD2 for D (7 bases). Germline-derived CDR1 and CDR2 are SGHDT and YYEEEE. The V gene lost 5 bases and the J gene lost 2 bases, with 26 bases spanning the gap. The CDR3 loop spans 18 amino acids. The CDR3 reads CASRGGSGAQRLPYEQYF. DNA of the CDR3: TGTGCCAGCAGGGGAGGGTCGGGGGCGCAGCGACTTCCCTACGAGCAGTACTTC.

This rearrangement joins TRBV28 to TRBJ1-6; D ambiguous. Germline values: CDR1 MDHEN, CDR2 SYDVKM. V lost 6 bases and J lost 11, with 17 bases in between. The CDR3 is made up of 14 amino acids. The CDR3 protein is CASSPLQFGTPLHF. CDR3 bases: TGTGCCAGCAGCCCCCTCCAGTTCGGGACACCCCTCCACTTT. Based on the CDR3 plus reference TRBV28 and TRBJ1-6, the full variable domain is DVKVTQSSRYLVKRTGEKVFLECVQDMDHENMFWYRQDPGLGLRLIYFSYDVKMKEKGDIPEGYSVSREKKERFSLILESASTNQTSMYLCASSPLQFGTPLHFGNGTRLTVT.

This clone was counted once. This chain joins TRBV6-5 and TRBJ1-1; tentative D call: TRBD1 (5 bases). Germline CDR1 and CDR2: MNHEY and SVGAGI. Trimming stripped 6 bases from V and 2 bases from J, with 7 bases between. The CDR3 spans 12 residues. The CDR3 DNA is TGTGCCAGCAGCAGGGTAAACACTGAAGCTTTCTTT. It yields the protein CASSRVNTEAFF.

V and J are TRBV4-3 and TRBJ2-3, with D possibly being TRBD2 (5 bases). The CDR3 contains 17 residues. The V gene lost 0 bases and the J gene lost 5 bases, with 18 bases spanning the gap. Germline CDR1 and CDR2: LGHNA and YSLEER. This CDR3 is CASSQDWLAPRVDTQYF. In DNA form, the CDR3 reads TGCGCCAGCAGCCAAGATTGGCTAGCTCCTAGGGTAGATACGCAGTATTTT.

In its sample, this clone was seen once. The rearrangement links TRBV29-1 to TRBJ2-4; 11 positions agree with TRBD1. Germline loops: CDR1 SQVTM, CDR2 ANQGSEA. The CDR3 has 16 amino acids. J gave up 0 bases and V 6 bases, and 7 bases lay outside the gene matches. The CDR3 region is CSVGQGATLAKNIQYF. The CDR3 DNA reads as TGCAGCGTCGGACAGGGGGCAACTTTAGCCAAAAACATTCAGTACTTC.

The chain links TRBV29-1 to TRBJ2-7; weak D call: TRBD2 (5 bases). V was clipped by 4 bases and J by 7 bases, with 14 bases between them. Germline loops: CDR1 SQVTM, CDR2 ANQGSEA. The CDR3 loop spans 12 amino acids. The CDR3 sequence: CSVALTSGEQYF. The CDR3 bases are TGCAGCGTTGCCCTAACTAGTGGGGAGCAGTACTTC.

The chain recombines TRBV7-2 with TRBJ2-5, with D possibly matching TRBD2 (6 bases). V was shortened by 1 base and J by 5 bases, with 14 bases between the two germline ends. CDR1 and CDR2 (germline): SGHTA, FQGNSA. This CDR3 spans 15 amino acids. CDR3 sequence (DNA): TGTGCCAGCAGCTTAGTGCACCAGGCGGGGGAGACCCAGTACTTC. This encodes CASSLVHQAGETQYF.

This clone is classed as medium-sized. The chain uses TRBV5-1 and TRBJ2-7; D perhaps matches TRBD1 (5 bases). Germline values: CDR1 SGHRS, CDR2 YFSETQ. Trimming shortened V by 3 bases and J by 1 base, and 17 bases separated the two germline ends. CDR3 length: 16 residues. The CDR3 here is CASSWTDSRKSYEQYF. The CDR3 DNA follows: TGCGCCAGCAGCTGGACCGACAGTCGGAAATCCTACGAGCAGTACTTC.